The 19 T cell receptor beta chains presented below share a single source sample, sequenced in a study of cytomegalovirus exposure and HLA in healthy donors. It was with 60 Vbeta and 13 Jbeta primers that the PCR ran. Clones were sequenced by immunoSEQ multiplex PCR, and TCRdb holds only the in-frame ones, with some missing. Of approximately 110,000 clones detected, approximately 79% appear once; the ten largest clones hold 6.9%. The sample was PBMCs. The source of these receptors is a man between 25 and 39 years old in good health and CMV-seropositive.

V gene TRBV18 combines with J gene TRBJ2-1, with 8 nucleotides matching TRBD2. Germline assignment: CDR1 KGHSH and CDR2 LQKENI. The CDR3 is 13 residues long. V shed 6 bases, J shed 6 bases, and the junction held 4 bases outside the gene matches. CDR3 DNA sequence: TGTGCCAGCTCGCCCGGGGGGGCCAATGAGCAGTTCTTC. Protein sequence: CASSPGGANEQFF.

This clone was recorded only once. This chain uses TRBV2 with TRBJ2-7; 9 nucleotides agree with TRBD2. Germline V gives CDR1 SNHLY, CDR2 FYNNEI. This CDR3 has 13 amino acids. The ends lost 10 bases at V and 0 bases at J; junction bases unmatched: 4. The CDR3 here is CATGLAFSYEQYF. The CDR3 DNA reads TGTGCCACCGGACTAGCGTTCTCCTACGAGCAGTACTTC.

The CDR3 DNA follows: TGTGCCAGCAGCTTAACTTCGACAACCGAGATCTCAAATTCACCCCTCCACTTT. Translating it yields CASSLTSTTEISNSPLHF. The chain carries TRBV7-8 and TRBJ1-6; no reliable D call. V lost 2 bases, J lost 7 bases, and 21 bases lay in between. This CDR3 is built from 18 residues. The germline gives CDR1 SGHVS, CDR2 FQNEAQ.

By sample share, this clone is medium-sized (0.01 to 0.1%). The CDR3 region is CASSLFGTEGETQYF. The DNA of the CDR3 is TGCGCCAGCAGCTTGTTTGGGACAGAGGGAGAGACCCAGTACTTC. The chain combines TRBV5-1 with TRBJ2-5, with 7 bases that match TRBD1. The CDR3 runs 15 residues. Germline loops: CDR1 SGHRS, CDR2 YFSETQ. Unmatched junction bases numbered 7, after V lost 1 base and J lost 4 bases.

In the case of this clone: At one of its ends the junction is not consistent with the germline gene, which may arise from a read error. This chain uses TRBV19 with TRBJ1-2; the D gene is possibly TRBD1 (6 bases). CDR3 length: 13 amino acids. Germline values: CDR1 LNHDA, CDR2 SQIVND (reference sequence). The CDR3 bases are TGTACCAGTAGTAGCAGGGGAAACTATGGCTACACCTTC. It is translated as CTSSSRGNYGYTF.

V is TRBV4-1 and J is TRBJ2-2; 9 bases are shared with TRBD2. This CDR3 spans 17 amino acids. The V and J ends lost 5 bases and 6 bases, in that order; junction bases with no gene match: 13. Germline V gene sequence: CDR1 MGHRA, CDR2 YSYEKL. This chain's CDR3 is CASSFPAASGDPGELFF. In nucleotides, the CDR3 is TGCGCCAGCAGCTTCCCGGCCGCTAGCGGGGACCCCGGGGAGCTGTTTTTT.

The chain joins TRBV6-4 to TRBJ2-1; TRBD2 matches 8 bases. The CDR3 is 14 residues long. The junction had 5 bases not matched to a gene; V was cut back by 2 bases and J by 8 bases. CDR1 and CDR2 (germline): MRHNA, SNTAGT. Here the CDR3 DNA reads TGTGCCAGCAGTGACCGGGGGGGCCTCCATGAGCAGTTCTTC. Translated: CASSDRGGLHEQFF.

V and J are TRBV19 and TRBJ1-5, with D perhaps TRBD1 (5 bases). The CDR3 sequence is 14 residues long. Trimming took off 7 bases at V and 6 bases at J, with 16 bases between the two ends. From germline, CDR1 is LNHDA and CDR2 SQIVND (reference sequence). As DNA, the CDR3 is TGTGCCAGTACCGCTCGGCAGGGCGGTCAGCCCCAGCATTTT. Amino acid sequence: CASTARQGGQPQHF.

The chain links TRBV19 to TRBJ2-1, with D possibly TRBD1 on 6 matching bases. The germline V gene has CDR1 LNHDA and CDR2 SQIVND (reference sequence). The CDR3 covers 16 residues. Trimming shortened V by 4 bases and J by 3 bases, and 16 bases separated the two germline ends. This CDR3 is CASSTISGAFYNEQFF. The CDR3 coding sequence is TGTGCCAGTAGTACAATCTCAGGGGCCTTCTACAATGAGCAGTTCTTC.

This clone was counted a few times. The same CDR3 can be traced to other DNA sequences in this sample. V gene TRBV6-1 combines with J gene TRBJ1-1; TRBD1 matches 7 bases. There are 16 residues in the CDR3. The ends lost 1 base at V and 0 bases at J; junction bases unmatched: 5. Germline CDR1 MNHNS, CDR2 SASEGT. The CDR3 protein is CASSEGTGALNTEAFF. Here the CDR3 DNA reads TGTGCCAGCAGTGAAGGGACAGGCGCTTTGAACACTGAAGCTTTCTTT.

V and J are TRBV4-2 and TRBJ2-1; no clear D. Germline assignment: CDR1 LGHNA and CDR2 YNFKEQ. V dropped 0 bases and J dropped 7 bases, with 10 bases sitting between them. CDR3 length: 14 residues. CDR3 sequence reads: CASSQDSRLNEQFF. The CDR3 DNA is TGTGCCAGCAGCCAAGATAGTCGCCTTAATGAGCAGTTCTTC.

The V call is TRBV2, the J call TRBJ2-7; TRBD2 agrees at 9 bases. Germline V gene lookup returns CDR1 SNHLY and CDR2 FYNNEI. Losses at the gene ends were 3 bases for V and 2 bases for J; bases not matched to a gene: 5. The CDR3 is 15 amino acids. The CDR3 DNA sequence: TGTGCCAGCAGTGAGGCTAGCGGGGATACCTACGAGCAGTACTTC. Its protein is CASSEASGDTYEQYF. The entire variable domain, with the rest obtained from reference TRBV2 and TRBJ2-7, is as follows: EPEVTQTPSHQVTQMGQEVILRCVPISNHLYFYWYRQILGQKVEFLVSFYNNEISEKSEIFDDQFSVERPDGSNFTLKIRSTKLEDSAMYFCASSEASGDTYEQYFGPGTRLTVT.

The genes are TRBV9 and TRBJ2-3, with D possibly being TRBD2 (7 bases). Trimming left V 4 bases short and J 2 bases short, with 17 bases between. The V gene's germline CDR1 is SGDLS and CDR2 YYNGEE. This CDR3 is 16 amino acids long. The CDR3 reads CASSLLGGANTDTQYF. The CDR3 DNA reads TGTGCCAGCAGCCTCCTAGGGGGGGCCAACACAGATACGCAGTATTTT.

The chain uses TRBV28 and TRBJ2-7; 8 nucleotides match TRBD1. CDR1 is MDHEN and CDR2 is SYDVKM in the germline V gene. The J segment lost 7 bases and the V segment lost 4 bases, leaving 6 bases of the junction unmatched. The CDR3 has 13 residues. The CDR3 loop is CASSSTGASEQYF. DNA of the CDR3: TGTGCCAGCAGTTCGACAGGGGCTAGTGAGCAGTACTTC.

This chain links TRBV23-1 with TRBJ1-2; TRBD1 aligns across 7 bases. TRBV23-1 is an ORF; its function is uncertain. Trimming removed 9 bases from V and 4 bases from J; junction bases left unmatched: 14. This CDR3 is 15 amino acids long. The CDR3 coding sequence is TGCGCCAGGGGGCGCGGGACAGCATTACTCTATGGCTACACCTTC. It codes for CARGRGTALLYGYTF.

The V gene is TRBV30, the J gene TRBJ2-6, with a weak D call TRBD2 (6 bases). The CDR3 is made up of 16 amino acids. Germline V gene lookup returns CDR1 GTSNPN and CDR2 SVGIG (reference sequence). Trimming shortened V by 0 bases and J by 0 bases, and 9 bases separated the two germline ends. In DNA, the CDR3 is TGTGCCTGGAGTGTATGGAGGGACTCTGGGGCCAACGTCCTGACTTTC. Translation gives CAWSVWRDSGANVLTF.

The chain is built from TRBV7-9 and TRBJ1-2; D gene ambiguous. CDR1 is SEHNR, CDR2 FQNEAQ, per germline (reference sequence). Trimming took off 7 bases at V and 6 bases at J, with 12 bases between the two ends. The length of the CDR3 is 12 residues. Here the CDR3 reads CASTPGSNGYTF. In DNA form, the CDR3 reads TGTGCCAGCACTCCGGGTAGCAATGGCTACACCTTC. Together with reference TRBV7-9 and TRBJ1-2, the CDR3 gives the full variable domain: DTGVSQNPRHKITKRGQNVTFRCDPISEHNRLYWYRQTLGQGPEFLTYFQNEAQLEKSRLLSDRFSAERPKGSFSTLEIQRTEQGDSAMYLCASTPGSNGYTFGSGTRLTVV.

The chain couples TRBV28 to TRBJ1-1; 7 nucleotides match TRBD1. The V gene's germline CDR1 is MDHEN and CDR2 SYDVKM. Germline trimming cut 2 bases from V and 5 bases from J; bases unmatched to any gene: 8. The CDR3 has 15 residues. CDR3 sequence (DNA): TGTGCCAGCAGTTTACCCCTAGACAGGGCTACTGAAGCTTTCTTT. Its translation: CASSLPLDRATEAFF.

This chain uses TRBV4-3 with TRBJ1-1; 9 nucleotides agree with TRBD1. This CDR3 contains 15 residues. V shed 7 bases, J shed 0 bases, and the junction held 6 bases outside the gene matches. Germline V gene sequence: CDR1 LGHNA, CDR2 YSLEER. CDR3 sequence: CASTTGQGLNTEAFF. In DNA form, the CDR3 reads TGCGCCAGCACCACGGGACAGGGATTGAACACTGAAGCTTTCTTT.